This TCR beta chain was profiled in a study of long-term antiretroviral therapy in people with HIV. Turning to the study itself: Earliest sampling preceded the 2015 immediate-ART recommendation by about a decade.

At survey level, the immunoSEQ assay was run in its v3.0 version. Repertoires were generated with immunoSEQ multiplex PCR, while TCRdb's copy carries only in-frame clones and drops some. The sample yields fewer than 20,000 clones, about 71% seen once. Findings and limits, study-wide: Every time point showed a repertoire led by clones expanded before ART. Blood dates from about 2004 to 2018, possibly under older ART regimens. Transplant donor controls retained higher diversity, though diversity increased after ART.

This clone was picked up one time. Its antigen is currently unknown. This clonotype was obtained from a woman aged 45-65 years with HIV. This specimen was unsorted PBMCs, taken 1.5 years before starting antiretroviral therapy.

The DNA of the CDR3 is TGCGCCAGCAGCTTGGCGGGTGGGGCCGCCGGGGAGCTGTTTTTT. This encodes CASSLAGGAAGELFF. This chain connects TRBV5-1 to TRBJ2-2, with D perhaps TRBD1 (5 bases). Germline lookup yields CDR1 SGHRS and CDR2 YFSETQ. Trimming took 0 bases from V and 6 from J, leaving 12 bases between them. The CDR3 runs to 15 residues.